This TCR beta chain stems from a study of blood T cell repertoires in COVID-19. Overall study context: Nucleic acid was either cDNA or gDNA, and it came from T cells, B-cell-depleted T cells, or PBMCs.

Before being deemed recovered, Cohort 3 donors had two negative PCRs, clearance, or symptom resolution. This clone was observed a handful of times. The CDR3 sequence is 14 residues long. The germline V and J ends were trimmed by 3 bases and 1 base, with 10 bases remaining between them. CDR1 and CDR2 from the germline V gene are MNHEY and SMNVEV (reference sequence). Original handling: How many nucleated cells were present was estimated from reference gene primer amplification. Sequenced by immunoSEQ multiplex PCR; TCRdb stores in-frame clones only, minus some. The V and J calls and clone size come from that table; D and trimming were worked out from the DNA. This sample has around 250,000 clones; just over 85% occur once, and the top ten carry around 15%.

V and J are TRBV27 and TRBJ2-7; possible D gene TRBD2, 6 bases. Sequencing was carried out using PBMCs or T cells enriched from blood (not recorded which). This receptor was obtained from a man in his late teens or twenties who had recovered from COVID-19. The CDR3: CASSLPGRSYEQYF. In nucleotides, the CDR3 is TGTGCCAGCAGTTTGCCCGGGAGATCCTACGAGCAGTACTTC.